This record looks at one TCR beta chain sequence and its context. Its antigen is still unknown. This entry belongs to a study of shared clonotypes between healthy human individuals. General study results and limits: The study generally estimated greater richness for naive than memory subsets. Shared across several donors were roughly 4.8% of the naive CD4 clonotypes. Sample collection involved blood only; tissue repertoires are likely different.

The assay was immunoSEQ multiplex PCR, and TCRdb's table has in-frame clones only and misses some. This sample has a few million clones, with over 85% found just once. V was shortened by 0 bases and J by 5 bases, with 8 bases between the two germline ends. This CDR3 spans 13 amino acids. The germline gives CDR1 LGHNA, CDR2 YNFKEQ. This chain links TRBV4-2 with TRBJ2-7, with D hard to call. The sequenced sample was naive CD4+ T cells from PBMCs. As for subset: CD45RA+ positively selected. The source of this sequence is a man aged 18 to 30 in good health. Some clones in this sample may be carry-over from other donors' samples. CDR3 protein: CASSQDLVDEQYF. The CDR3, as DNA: TGTGCCAGCAGCCAAGATTTAGTCGACGAGCAGTACTTC.